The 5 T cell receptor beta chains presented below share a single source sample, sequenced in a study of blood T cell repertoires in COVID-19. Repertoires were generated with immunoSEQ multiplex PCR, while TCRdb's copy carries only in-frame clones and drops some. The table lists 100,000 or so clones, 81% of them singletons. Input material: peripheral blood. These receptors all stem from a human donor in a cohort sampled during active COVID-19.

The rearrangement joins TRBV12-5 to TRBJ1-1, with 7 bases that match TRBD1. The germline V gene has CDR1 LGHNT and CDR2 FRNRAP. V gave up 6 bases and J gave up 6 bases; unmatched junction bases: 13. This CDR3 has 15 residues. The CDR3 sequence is CASGKGTTGPSEAFF. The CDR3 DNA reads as TGTGCTAGTGGAAAGGGGACGACAGGGCCGTCTGAAGCTTTCTTT.

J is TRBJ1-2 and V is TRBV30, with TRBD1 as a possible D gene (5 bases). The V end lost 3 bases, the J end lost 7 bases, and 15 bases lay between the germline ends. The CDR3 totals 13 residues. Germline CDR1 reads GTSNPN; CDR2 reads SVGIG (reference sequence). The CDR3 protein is CAWRPQGVAGYTF. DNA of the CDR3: TGTGCCTGGAGACCCCAGGGTGTCGCTGGCTACACCTTC.

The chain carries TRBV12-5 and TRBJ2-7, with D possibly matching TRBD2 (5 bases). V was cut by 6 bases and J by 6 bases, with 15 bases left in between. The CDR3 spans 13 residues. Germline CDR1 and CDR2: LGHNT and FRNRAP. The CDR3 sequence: CASGPQYGGEQYF. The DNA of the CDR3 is TGTGCTAGTGGACCCCAGTATGGAGGCGAGCAGTACTTC. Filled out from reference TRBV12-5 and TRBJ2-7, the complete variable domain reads DARVTQTPRHKVTEMGQEVTMRCQPILGHNTVFWYRQTMMQGLELLAYFRNRAPLDDSGMPKDRFSAEMPDATLATLKIQPSEPRDSAVYFCASGPQYGGEQYFGPGTRLTVT.

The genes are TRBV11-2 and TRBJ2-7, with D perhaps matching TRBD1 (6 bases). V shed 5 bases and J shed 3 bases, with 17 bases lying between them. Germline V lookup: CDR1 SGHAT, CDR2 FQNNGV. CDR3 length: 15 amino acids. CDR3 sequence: CASSQRRDNYYEQYF. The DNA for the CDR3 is TGTGCCAGCAGCCAGAGAAGGGACAACTACTACGAGCAGTACTTC. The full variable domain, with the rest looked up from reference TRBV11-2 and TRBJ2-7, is EAGVAQSPRYKIIEKRQSVAFWCNPISGHATLYWYQQILGQGPKLLIQFQNNGVVDDSQLPKDRFSAERLKGVDSTLKIQPAKLEDSAVYLCASSQRRDNYYEQYFGPGTRLTVT.

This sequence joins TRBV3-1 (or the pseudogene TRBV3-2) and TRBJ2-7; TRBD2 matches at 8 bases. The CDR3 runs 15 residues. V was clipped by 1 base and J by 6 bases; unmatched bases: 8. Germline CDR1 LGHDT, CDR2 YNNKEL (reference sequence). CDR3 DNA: TGTGCCAGCAGCCAAGTATCCAGCGGGGGTCGCGAGCAGTACTTC. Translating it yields CASSQVSSGGREQYF.